This TCR beta chain was retrieved from a study of cytomegalovirus exposure and HLA in healthy donors. Study-level results: The study recorded over 150 TCR beta chains that were cytomegalovirus-associated.

As to this clone: No antigen is known for it.

Here immunoSEQ multiplex PCR was the method, and the copy in TCRdb shows in-frame clones only, minus some. The sample yields approximately 65,000 clones, about 94% seen once. V was pared by 7 bases and J by 13 bases, with 8 bases of the junction left unmatched. CDR3 size: 12 residues. Germline-derived CDR1 and CDR2 are MNHEY and SVGAGI. This TCR came from a woman between 18 and 29 years old in good health and CMV-seronegative. The chain combines TRBV6-5 with TRBJ2-1; 9 bases fit TRBD1. The sample consisted of PBMCs. This CDR3 reads CASNPPTGGQFF. CDR3 in DNA: TGTGCCAGCAATCCCCCCACAGGGGGCCAGTTCTTC.